The clone carrying this T cell receptor beta chain was seen a handful of times. Germline assignment: CDR1 SGHRS and CDR2 YFSETQ. The CDR3 sequence is 18 residues long. Trimming removed 0 bases at V and 0 bases at J, with 16 bases between. This sample was taken from a study of response to subunit inactivated influenza vaccine. TCRdb redid the calling of the RT-PCR reads with MiXCR, one entry per CDR3 protein. In the table there are 650,000 to 800,000 distinct CDR3 sequences, around 20% of which are singletons. J is TRBJ2-1 and V is TRBV5-1; D is undetermined. The sequences come from PBMCs from blood, collected 4 to 6 days after vaccination. The sequence derives from a man between 45 and 60 years old who received an inactivated influenza vaccine. The CDR3 nucleotides are TGCGCCAGCAGCTTGGCCAGGCGGCAGTCCTACTCCTACAATGAGCAGTTCTTC. Protein sequence: CASSLARRQSYSYNEQFF.